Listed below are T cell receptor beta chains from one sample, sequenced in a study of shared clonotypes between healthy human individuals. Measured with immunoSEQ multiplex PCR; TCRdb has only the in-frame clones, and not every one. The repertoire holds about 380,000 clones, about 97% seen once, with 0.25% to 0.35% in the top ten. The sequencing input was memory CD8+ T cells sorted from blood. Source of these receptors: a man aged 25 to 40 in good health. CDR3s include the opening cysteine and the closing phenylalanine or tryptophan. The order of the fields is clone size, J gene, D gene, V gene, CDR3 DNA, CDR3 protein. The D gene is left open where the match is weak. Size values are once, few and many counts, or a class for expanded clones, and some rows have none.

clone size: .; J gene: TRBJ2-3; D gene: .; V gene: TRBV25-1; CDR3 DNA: TGTGCCAGCAGTACAAGTCCTAGCCCGACAGATACGCAGTATTTT; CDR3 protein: CASSTSPSPTDTQYF
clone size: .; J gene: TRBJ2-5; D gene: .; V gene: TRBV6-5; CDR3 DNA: TGTGCCAGCAGTTACTTAGAGACCCAGTACTTC; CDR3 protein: CASSYLETQYF
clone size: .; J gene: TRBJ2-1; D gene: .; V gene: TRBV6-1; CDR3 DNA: TGTGCCAGCAGCCCGATGGACTTCACGGAGCAGTTCTTC; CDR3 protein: CASSPMDFTEQFF
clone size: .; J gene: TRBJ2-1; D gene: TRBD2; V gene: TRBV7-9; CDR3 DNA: TGTGCCAGCACCCCACCCCCAAGGCGGGGGGTCTCCTACAATGAGCAGTTCTTC; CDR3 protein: CASTPPPRRGVSYNEQFF
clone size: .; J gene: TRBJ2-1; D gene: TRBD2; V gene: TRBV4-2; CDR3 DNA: TGTGCCAGCAGCCAGACCTCCGGGAGGGGGTCGTACAATGAGCAGTTCTTC; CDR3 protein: CASSQTSGRGSYNEQFF
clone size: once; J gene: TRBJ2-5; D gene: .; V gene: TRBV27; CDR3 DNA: TGTGCCAGCAGCTTTTATGGGCATAGCGGAACAATCCAAGAGACCCAGTACTTC; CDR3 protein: CASSFYGHSGTIQETQYF
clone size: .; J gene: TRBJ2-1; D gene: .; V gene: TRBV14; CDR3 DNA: TGTGCCAGCAGCCAAGCCGTTGAGCAGTTCTTC; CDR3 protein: CASSQAVEQFF
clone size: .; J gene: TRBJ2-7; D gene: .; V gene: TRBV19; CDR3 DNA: TGTGCCAGTAGTGTGACTACGGCGGAAGGGCAGTACTTC; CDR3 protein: CASSVTTAEGQYF
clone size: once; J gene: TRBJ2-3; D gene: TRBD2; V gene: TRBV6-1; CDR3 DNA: TGTGCCAGCAGTGACGGGGGACTAGGAACAGATACGCAGTATTTT; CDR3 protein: CASSDGGLGTDTQYF
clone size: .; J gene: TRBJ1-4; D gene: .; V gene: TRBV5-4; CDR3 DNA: TGTGCCAGCAGCTTTCCCGGAAATGAAAAACTGTTTTTT; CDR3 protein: CASSFPGNEKLFF
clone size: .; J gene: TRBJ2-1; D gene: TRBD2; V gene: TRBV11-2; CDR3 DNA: TGTGCCAGCAGCCCTAGAGTAGCGGGAGTAACTGGGGAGCAGTTCTTC; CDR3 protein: CASSPRVAGVTGEQFF
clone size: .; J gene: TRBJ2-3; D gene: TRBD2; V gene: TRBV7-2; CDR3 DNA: TGTGCCAGCAGCTTAGCGGGCGGGAGAGGCACAGATACGCAGTATTTT; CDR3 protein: CASSLAGGRGTDTQYF
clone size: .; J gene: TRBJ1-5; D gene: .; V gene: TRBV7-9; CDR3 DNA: TGTGCCAGCAGCCTCACCAATCAGCCCCAGCATTTT; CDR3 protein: CASSLTNQPQHF
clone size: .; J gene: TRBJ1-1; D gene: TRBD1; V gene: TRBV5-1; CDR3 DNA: TGCGCCAGCAGGGCCGGGACAGCTTACACTGAAGCTTTCTTT; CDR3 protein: CASRAGTAYTEAFF
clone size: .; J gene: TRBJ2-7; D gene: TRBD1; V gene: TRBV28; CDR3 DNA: TGTGCCAGCAGCATAACAGGGGGTCTTTCCTACGAGCAGTACTTC; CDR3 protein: CASSITGGLSYEQYF
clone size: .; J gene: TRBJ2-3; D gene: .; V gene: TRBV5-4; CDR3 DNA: TGTGCCAGCAGCTTGGGCGGGTCTAGCACAGATACGCAGTATTTT; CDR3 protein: CASSLGGSSTDTQYF
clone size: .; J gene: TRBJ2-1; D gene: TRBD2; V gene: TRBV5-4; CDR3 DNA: TGTGCCAGCAGCTTGCCCCACGGACTAGCGGCCTACAATGAGCAGTTCTTC; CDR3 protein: CASSLPHGLAAYNEQFF
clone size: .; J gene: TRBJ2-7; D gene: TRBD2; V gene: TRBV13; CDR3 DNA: TGTGCCAGCACCTCGGGAGGGCCCGGCGAGCAGTACTTC; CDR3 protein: CASTSGGPGEQYF
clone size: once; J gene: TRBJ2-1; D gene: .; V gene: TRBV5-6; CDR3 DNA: TGTGCCAGCAGCTTGGGGGCCGCAGTAGTCTTC; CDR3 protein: CASSLGAAVVF
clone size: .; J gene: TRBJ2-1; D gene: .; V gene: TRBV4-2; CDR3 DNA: TGTGCCAGCAGCCAAGATCCCCGGAGTTGGCGGTACCGTGACAATGAGCAGTTCTTC; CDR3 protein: CASSQDPRSWRYRDNEQFF
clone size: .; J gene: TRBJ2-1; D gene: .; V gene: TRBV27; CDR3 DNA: TGTGCCAGCAGTTTATCTAGGGGCTCGTACAATGAGCAGTTCTTC; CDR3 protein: CASSLSRGSYNEQFF
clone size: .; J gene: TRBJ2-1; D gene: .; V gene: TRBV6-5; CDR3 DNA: TGTGCCAGCAGTTACGGGACCTTTTCCTACAATGAGCAGTTCTTC; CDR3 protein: CASSYGTFSYNEQFF
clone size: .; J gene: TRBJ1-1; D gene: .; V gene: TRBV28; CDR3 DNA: TGTGCCAGCAGTTTAGACAGGTCCCAAGCTTTCTTT; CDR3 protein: CASSLDRSQAFF
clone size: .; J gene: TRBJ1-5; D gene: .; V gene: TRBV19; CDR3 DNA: TGTGCCAGTCGACCAACAGGGATGGGCAATCAGCCCCAGCATTTT; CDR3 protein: CASRPTGMGNQPQHF
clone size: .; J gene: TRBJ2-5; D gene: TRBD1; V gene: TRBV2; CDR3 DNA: TGTGCCAGCAGTGACAGGGGGGAGACCCAGTACTTC; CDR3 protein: CASSDRGETQYF
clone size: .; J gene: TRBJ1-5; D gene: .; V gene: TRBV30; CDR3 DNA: TGTGCCTGGAGTAGGCGGTATAGCAATCAGCCCCAGCATTTT; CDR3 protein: CAWSRRYSNQPQHF
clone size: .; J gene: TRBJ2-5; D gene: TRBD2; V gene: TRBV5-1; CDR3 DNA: TGCGCCAGCAGCCCTTGGACTCCGGGGGGAGAGACCCAGTACTTC; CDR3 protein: CASSPWTPGGETQYF
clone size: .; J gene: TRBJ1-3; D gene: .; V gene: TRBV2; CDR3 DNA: TGTGCCAGCAGTGTCCTGGGATCCTCTGGAAACACCATATATTTT; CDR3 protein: CASSVLGSSGNTIYF
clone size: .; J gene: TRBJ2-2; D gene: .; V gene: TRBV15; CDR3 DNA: TGTGCCACCAGCAGAGAGCTTACGACCGGGGAGCTGTTTTTT; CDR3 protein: CATSRELTTGELFF
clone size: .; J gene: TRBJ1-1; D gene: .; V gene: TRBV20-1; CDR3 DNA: TGCAGACCCCGGGGAAACACTGAAGCTTTCTTT; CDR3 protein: CRPRGNTEAFF
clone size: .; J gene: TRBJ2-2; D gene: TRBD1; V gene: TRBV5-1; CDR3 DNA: TGCGCCAGCAGCTTGGGGACAGGGACCGGGGAGCTGTTTTTT; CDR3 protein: CASSLGTGTGELFF
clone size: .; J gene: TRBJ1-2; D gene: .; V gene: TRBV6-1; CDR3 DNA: TGTGCCAGCAGTGTAGGGGACTATGGCTACACCTTC; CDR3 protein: CASSVGDYGYTF
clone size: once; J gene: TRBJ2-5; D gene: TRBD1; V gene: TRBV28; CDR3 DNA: TGTGCCAGCAGGCCGGACAGGGGGCAAAAGTACTTC; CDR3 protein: CASRPDRGQKYF
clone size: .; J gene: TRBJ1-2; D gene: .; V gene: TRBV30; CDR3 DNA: TGTGCCTGGGGCGGGGGGGCCTATGGCTACACCTTC; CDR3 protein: CAWGGGAYGYTF
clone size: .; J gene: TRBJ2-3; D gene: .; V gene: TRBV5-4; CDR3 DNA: TGTGCCAGCAGCTTGGGGGGGGCCAGCACAGATACGCAGTATTTT; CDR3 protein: CASSLGGASTDTQYF
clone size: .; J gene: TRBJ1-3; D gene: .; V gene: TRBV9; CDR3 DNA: TGTGCCAGCAGCGCTGGGGTTTCTGGAAACACCATATATTTT; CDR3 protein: CASSAGVSGNTIYF
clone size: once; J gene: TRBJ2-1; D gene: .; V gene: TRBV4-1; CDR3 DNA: TGCGCCAGCAGCCCTTCCCCAGATGTGGGCAAGCAGTTCTTC; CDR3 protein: CASSPSPDVGKQFF
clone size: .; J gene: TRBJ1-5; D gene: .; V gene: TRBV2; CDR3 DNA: TGTGCCAGCGGAACGTATAGCAATCAGCCCCAGCATTTT; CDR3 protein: CASGTYSNQPQHF
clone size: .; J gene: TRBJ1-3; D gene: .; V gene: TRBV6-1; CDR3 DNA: TGTGCCACCAAACAGCCTTCTGGAAACACCATATATTTT; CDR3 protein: CATKQPSGNTIYF
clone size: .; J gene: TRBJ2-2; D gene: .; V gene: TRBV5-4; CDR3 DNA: TGTGCCAGCAGCTTGGGGGCAGGGAACACCGGGGAGCTGTTTTTT; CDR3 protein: CASSLGAGNTGELFF
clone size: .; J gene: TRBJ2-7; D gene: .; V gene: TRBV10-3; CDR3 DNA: TGTGTGCAAACAGGTTTTAAGGTTAGGGGGTTATTC; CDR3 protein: CVQTGFKVRGLF
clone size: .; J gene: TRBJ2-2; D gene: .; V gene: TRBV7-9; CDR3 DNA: TGTGCCAGCAGCTCATGGGAGACAGCGAACACCGGGGAGCTGTTTTTT; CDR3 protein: CASSSWETANTGELFF
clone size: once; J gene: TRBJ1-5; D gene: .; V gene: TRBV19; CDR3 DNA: TGTGCCAGTAGTTATACCGGTCGCAATCAGCCCCAGCATTTT; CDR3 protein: CASSYTGRNQPQHF
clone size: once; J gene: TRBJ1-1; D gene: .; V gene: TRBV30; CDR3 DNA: TGTGCCTGGAGTATGGGGACGGTGAACACTGAAGCTTTCTTT; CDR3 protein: CAWSMGTVNTEAFF
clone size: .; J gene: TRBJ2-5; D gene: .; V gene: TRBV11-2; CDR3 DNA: TGTGCCAGCAGCTTAGTTTTCCCGGTAGGGACCCAGTACTTC; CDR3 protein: CASSLVFPVGTQYF
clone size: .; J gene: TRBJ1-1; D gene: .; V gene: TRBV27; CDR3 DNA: TGTGCCAGCAGTTTATTCGGGAACACTGAAGCTTTCTTT; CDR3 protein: CASSLFGNTEAFF
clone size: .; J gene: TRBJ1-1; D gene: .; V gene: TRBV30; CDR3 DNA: TGTGCCTGGAGGAGAGGCGACAGGAGGAACACTGAAGCTTTCTTT; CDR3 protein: CAWRRGDRRNTEAFF
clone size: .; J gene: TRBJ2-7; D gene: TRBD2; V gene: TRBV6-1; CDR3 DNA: TGTGCCAGCAGTGAGATTTTAATGGGCGGGAGAGGGCTTTACGAGCAGTACTTC; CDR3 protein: CASSEILMGGRGLYEQYF
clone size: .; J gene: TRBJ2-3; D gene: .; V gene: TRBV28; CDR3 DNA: TGTGCCAGCAGCCTAATTCCCCGAGATACGCAGTATTTT; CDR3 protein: CASSLIPRDTQYF
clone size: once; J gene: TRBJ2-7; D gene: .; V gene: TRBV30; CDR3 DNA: TGTGCCTGGAGCGAACTCACACAGGGCTACGAGCAGTACTTC; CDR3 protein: CAWSELTQGYEQYF
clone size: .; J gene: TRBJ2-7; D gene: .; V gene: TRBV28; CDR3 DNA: TGTGCCAGCAGTTTAAGGACAGGAAGGGAGGACTACGAGCAGTACTTC; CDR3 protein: CASSLRTGREDYEQYF
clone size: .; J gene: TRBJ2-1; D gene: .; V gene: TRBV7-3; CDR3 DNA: TGTGCCAGCAGCCTCGACCGGTGGGGTGAGCAGTTCTTC; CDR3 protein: CASSLDRWGEQFF
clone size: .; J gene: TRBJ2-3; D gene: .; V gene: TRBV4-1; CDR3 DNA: TGCGCCAGCAGCCAAGTTCGTCCCAGTAGGCAGTATTTT; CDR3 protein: CASSQVRPSRQYF
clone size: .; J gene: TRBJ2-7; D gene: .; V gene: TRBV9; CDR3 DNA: TGTGCCAGCAGCGTAGGGGCTAGTCTACCCTACGAGCAGTACTTC; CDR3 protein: CASSVGASLPYEQYF